These T cell receptor beta chains were read from a single sample in a study of blood T cell repertoires in COVID-19. The assay was immunoSEQ multiplex PCR, and TCRdb's table has in-frame clones only and misses some. The data contain more than 200,000 clones, approximately 84% of them singletons. The sample consisted of PBMCs or T cells enriched from blood (not recorded which). These receptors were taken from a man in his sixties who had recovered from COVID-19. CDR3s leave out the opening cysteine and the closing phenylalanine or tryptophan. Each record gives: J gene, CDR3 length, V gene, CDR3 protein.

>TRBJ2-1|17|TRBV4-1
ASSQEEGHPGRTYNEQF
>TRBJ1-5|16|TRBV7-6
ASSSGTGGANGNQPQH
>TRBJ1-1|11|TRBV7-9
ASSGQLNTEAF
>TRBJ2-3|14|TRBV6-2/TRBV6-3
ASSPQLRGPTDTQY
>TRBJ2-5|14|TRBV5-5
ASSFVPQALKETQY
>TRBJ2-7|11|TRBV18
ASSPPLSYEQY
>TRBJ1-6|13|TRBV7-2
ASSYRTSLDSPLH
>TRBJ2-5|14|TRBV5-1
ASSINGQGRGETQY
>TRBJ2-7|14|TRBV4-2
ASSQPERTGGYEQY
>TRBJ2-3|13|TRBV30
AWNLRGLETDTQY
>TRBJ1-4|13|TRBV4-3
ASSHQSGQGRGLF
>TRBJ1-1|14|TRBV11-2
ASSLVVGGFMTEAF
>TRBJ2-7|12|TRBV10-3
AISGTGGGYEQY
>TRBJ2-2|16|TRBV7-6
ASSRDRGPNGNTGELF